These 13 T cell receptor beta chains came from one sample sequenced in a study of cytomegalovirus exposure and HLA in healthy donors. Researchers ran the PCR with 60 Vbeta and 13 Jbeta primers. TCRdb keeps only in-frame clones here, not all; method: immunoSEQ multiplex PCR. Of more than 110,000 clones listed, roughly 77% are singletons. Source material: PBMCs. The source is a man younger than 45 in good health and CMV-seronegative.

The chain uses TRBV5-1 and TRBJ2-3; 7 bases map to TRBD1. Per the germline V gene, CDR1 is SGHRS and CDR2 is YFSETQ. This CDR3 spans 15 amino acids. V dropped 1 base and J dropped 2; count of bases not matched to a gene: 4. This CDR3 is CASSLPGQATDTQYF. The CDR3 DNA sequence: TGCGCCAGCAGCTTGCCTGGACAGGCCACAGATACGCAGTATTTT.

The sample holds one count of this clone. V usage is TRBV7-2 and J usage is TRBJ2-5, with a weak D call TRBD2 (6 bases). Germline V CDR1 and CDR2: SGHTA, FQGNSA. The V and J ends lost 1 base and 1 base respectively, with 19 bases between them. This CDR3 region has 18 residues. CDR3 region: CASSLVGVTRVSQETQYF. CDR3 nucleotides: TGTGCCAGCAGCTTAGTGGGCGTGACTAGGGTTTCCCAAGAGACCCAGTACTTC.

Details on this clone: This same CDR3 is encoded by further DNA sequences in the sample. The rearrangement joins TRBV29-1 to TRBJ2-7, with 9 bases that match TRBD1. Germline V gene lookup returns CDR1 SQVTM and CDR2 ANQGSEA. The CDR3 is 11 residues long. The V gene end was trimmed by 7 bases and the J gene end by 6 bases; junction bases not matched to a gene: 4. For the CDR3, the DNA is TGCAGCGCTGGGACAGGGACCGAGCAGTACTTC. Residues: CSAGTGTEQYF.

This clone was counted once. CDR3 bases: TGCGCCAGCAGCCGCCGGGACATCAAGTCGGGCGATAGCACAGATACGCAGTATTTT. Translation: CASSRRDIKSGDSTDTQYF. V usage is TRBV10-1 and J usage is TRBJ2-3; possible D gene TRBD1, 6 bases. CDR3 size: 19 residues. Trimming pared 6 bases from V and 0 bases from J, leaving 25 bases between. CDR1 is WNHNN, CDR2 SYGVQD, per germline (reference sequence).

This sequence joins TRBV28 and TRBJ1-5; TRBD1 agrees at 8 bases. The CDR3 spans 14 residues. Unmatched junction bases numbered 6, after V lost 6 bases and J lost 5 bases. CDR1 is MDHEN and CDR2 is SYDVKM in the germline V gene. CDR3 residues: CASRDRGGDQPQHF. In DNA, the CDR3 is TGTGCCAGCAGAGACAGGGGTGGCGATCAGCCCCAGCATTTT.

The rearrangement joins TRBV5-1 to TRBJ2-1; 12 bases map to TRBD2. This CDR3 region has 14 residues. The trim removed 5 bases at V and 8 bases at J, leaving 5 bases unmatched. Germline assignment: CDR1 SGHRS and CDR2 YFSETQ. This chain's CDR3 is CASSRGLAGHEQFF. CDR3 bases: TGCGCCAGCAGTCGGGGACTAGCGGGCCATGAGCAGTTCTTC.

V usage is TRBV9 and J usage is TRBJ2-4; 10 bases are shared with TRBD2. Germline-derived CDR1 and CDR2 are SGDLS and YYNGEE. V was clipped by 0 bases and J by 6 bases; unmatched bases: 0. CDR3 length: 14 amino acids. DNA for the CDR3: TGTGCCAGCAGCGTAGGACTAGCGGGAAACATTCAGTACTTC. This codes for CASSVGLAGNIQYF.

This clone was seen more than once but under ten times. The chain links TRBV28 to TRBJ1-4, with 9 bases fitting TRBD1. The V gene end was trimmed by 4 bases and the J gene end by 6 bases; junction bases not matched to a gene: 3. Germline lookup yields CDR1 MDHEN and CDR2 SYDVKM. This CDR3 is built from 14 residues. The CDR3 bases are TGTGCCAGCAGTTCCGGGACAGGGTATGAAAAACTGTTTTTT. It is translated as CASSSGTGYEKLFF.

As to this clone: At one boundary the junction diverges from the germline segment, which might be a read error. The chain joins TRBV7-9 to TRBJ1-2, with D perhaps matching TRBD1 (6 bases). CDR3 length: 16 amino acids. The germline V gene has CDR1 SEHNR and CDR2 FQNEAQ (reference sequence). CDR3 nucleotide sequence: TGTTCCAGCAGCTCTCCTGGGGGGGGCCTGAACTATGGCTACACCTTC. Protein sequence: CSSSSPGGGLNYGYTF. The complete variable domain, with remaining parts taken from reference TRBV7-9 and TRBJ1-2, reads DTGVSQNPRHKITKRGQNVTFRCDPISEHNRLYWYRQTLGQGPEFLTYFQNEAQLEKSRLLSDRFSAERPKGSFSTLEIQRTEQGDSAMYLCSSSSPGGGLNYGYTFGSGTRLTVV.

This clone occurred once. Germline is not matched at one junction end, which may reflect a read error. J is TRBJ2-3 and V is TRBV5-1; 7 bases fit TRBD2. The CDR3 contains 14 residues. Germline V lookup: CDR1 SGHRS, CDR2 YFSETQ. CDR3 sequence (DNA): TGCGCCAGCAACTTGGGGGGGGTGGAAGATACGCAGTATTTT. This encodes CASNLGGVEDTQYF. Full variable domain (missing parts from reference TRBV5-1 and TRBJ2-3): KAGVTQTPRYLIKTRGQQVTLSCSPISGHRSVSWYQQTPGQGLQFLFEYFSETQRNKGNFPGRFSGRQFSNSRSEMNVSTLELGDSALYLCASNLGGVEDTQYFGPGTRLTVL.

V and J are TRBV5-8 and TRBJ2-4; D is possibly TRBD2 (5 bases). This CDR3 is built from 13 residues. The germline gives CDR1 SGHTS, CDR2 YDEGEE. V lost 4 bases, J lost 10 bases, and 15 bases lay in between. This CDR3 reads CASSPRTGRIQYF. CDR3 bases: TGTGCCAGCAGCCCGCGGACGGGAAGGATTCAGTACTTC.

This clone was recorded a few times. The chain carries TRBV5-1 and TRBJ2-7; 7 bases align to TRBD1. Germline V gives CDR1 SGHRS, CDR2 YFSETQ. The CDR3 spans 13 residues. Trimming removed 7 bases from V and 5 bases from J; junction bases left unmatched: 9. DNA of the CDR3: TGCGCCAGCGGCCTGACAGGGTTCAACGAGCAGTACTTC. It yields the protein CASGLTGFNEQYF.

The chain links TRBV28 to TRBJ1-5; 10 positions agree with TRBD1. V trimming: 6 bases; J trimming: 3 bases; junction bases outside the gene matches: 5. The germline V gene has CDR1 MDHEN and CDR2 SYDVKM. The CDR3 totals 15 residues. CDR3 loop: CASSWDRGVNQPQHF. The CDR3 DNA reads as TGTGCCAGCAGCTGGGACAGGGGAGTCAATCAGCCCCAGCATTTT.